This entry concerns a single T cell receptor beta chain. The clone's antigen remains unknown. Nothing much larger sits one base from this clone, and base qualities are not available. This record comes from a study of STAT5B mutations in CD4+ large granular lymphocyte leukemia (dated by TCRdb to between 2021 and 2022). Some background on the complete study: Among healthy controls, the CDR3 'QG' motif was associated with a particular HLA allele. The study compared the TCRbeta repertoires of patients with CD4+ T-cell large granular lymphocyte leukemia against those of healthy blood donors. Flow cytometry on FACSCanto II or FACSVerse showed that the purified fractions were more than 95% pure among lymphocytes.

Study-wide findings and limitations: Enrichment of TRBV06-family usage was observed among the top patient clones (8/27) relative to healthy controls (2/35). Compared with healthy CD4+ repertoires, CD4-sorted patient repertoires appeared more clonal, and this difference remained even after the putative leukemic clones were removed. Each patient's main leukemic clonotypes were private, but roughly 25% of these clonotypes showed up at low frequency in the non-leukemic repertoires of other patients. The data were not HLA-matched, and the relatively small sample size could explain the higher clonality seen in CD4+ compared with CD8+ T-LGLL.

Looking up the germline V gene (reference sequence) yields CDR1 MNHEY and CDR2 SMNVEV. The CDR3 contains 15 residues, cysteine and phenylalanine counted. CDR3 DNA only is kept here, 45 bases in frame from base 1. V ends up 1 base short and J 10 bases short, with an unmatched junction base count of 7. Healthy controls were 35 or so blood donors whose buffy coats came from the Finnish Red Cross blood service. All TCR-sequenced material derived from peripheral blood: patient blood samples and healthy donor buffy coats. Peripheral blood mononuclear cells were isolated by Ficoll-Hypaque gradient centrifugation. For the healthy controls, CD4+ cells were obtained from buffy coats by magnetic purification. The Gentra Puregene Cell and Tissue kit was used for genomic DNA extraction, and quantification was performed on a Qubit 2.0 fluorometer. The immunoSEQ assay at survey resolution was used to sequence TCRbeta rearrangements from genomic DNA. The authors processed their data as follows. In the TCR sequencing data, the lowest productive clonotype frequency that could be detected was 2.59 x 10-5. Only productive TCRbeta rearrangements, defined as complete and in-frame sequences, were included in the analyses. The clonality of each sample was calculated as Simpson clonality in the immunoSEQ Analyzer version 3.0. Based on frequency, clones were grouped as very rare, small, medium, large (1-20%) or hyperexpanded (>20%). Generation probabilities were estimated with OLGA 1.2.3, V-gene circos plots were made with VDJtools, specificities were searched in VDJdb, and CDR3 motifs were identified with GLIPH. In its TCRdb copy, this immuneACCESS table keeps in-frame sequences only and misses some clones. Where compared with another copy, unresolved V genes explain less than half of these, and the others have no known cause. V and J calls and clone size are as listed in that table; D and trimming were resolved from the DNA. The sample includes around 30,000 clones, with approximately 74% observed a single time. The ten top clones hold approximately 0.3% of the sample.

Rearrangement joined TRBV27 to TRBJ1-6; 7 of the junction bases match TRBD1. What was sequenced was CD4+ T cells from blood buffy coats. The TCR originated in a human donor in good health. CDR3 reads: CASSLWVQGGSPLHF. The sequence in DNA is TGTGCCAGCAGTTTATGGGTCCAGGGGGGATCACCCCTCCACTTT.